The entry below gives a single TCR beta chain sequence along with its context. Its antigen is as yet unknown. V lost 1 base to trimming and J lost 8 bases; unmatched junction nucleotides: 9. Germline V CDR1 and CDR2: GTSNPN, SVGIG (reference sequence). The CDR3 length is 17 residues. This sample stems from a study of T cell responses to AZD1222 COVID-19 vaccine. The overall study: Second-dose timings of about 4 or about 12 weeks were pooled. Findings of the study overall: Repertoire sampling happened only post peak T cell response. Elevations in Spike-specific TCR breadth and depth followed administration of two AZD1222 doses.

The assay was immunoSEQ multiplex PCR, and TCRdb's table has in-frame clones only and misses some. The table includes 130,000 to 150,000 clones, approximately 90% detected once. This TCR was recovered from an adult in good health. The sample was peripheral blood, taken on day 0 of AZD1222 vaccination. The rearrangement links TRBV30 to TRBJ1-6; the match to TRBD1 covers 12 bases. CDR3: CAWSAGTGGTLHSPLHF. The CDR3 DNA reads as TGTGCCTGGAGTGCCGGGACAGGGGGCACTTTACATTCACCCCTCCACTTT.